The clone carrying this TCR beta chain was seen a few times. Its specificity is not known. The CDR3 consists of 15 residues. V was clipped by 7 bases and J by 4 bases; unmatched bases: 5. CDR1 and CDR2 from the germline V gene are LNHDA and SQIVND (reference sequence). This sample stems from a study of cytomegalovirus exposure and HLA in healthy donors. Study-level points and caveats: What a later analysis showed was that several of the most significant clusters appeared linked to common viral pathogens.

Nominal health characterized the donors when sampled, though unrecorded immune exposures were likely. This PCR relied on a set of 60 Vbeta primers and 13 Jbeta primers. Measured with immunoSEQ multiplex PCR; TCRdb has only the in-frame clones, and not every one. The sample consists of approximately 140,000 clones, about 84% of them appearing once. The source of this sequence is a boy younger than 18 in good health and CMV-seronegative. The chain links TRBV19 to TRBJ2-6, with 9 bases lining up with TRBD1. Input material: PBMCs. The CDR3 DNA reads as TGTGCCAGTACCCGGACAGGGGCCGGGGCCAACGTCCTGACTTTC. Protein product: CASTRTGAGANVLTF.